These 13 T cell receptor beta chains originate from one sample sequenced in a study of spatial heterogeneity in lung cancer. Sample time point: sample taken at primary tumor resection. TCRdb ran MiXCR on the 5' RACE reads and lists one entry per CDR3 protein. The sample shows about 13,000 distinct CDR3 sequences, around 4% of them seen only once. The material was PBMCs, obtained at surgery. These receptors came from a male donor with early-stage non-small cell lung cancer.

This clonotype was observed at least ten times. The CDR3: CASSQEVSAVNNEQFF. CDR3 bases: TGCGCCAGCAGCCAAGAGGTCTCGGCGGTGAACAATGAGCAGTTCTTC. The chain is built from TRBV4-1 and TRBJ2-1; D not resolved. The CDR3 spans 16 residues. Trimming left V 0 bases short and J 5 bases short, with 14 bases between. CDR1 is MGHRA and CDR2 is YSYEKL in the germline V gene.

The chain is built from TRBV7-9 and TRBJ2-7; 9 bases map to TRBD1. This CDR3 is 15 amino acids long. After removal of 4 bases from V and 7 bases from J, the junction contained 11 bases not matched to a gene. Germline CDR1 and CDR2: SEHNR and FQNEAQ (reference sequence). This CDR3 reads CASSSATDRGGEQYF. The CDR3 coding sequence is TGTGCCAGCAGCTCCGCGACGGACAGGGGTGGGGAGCAGTACTTC. The variable domain in full, completed from reference TRBV7-9 and TRBJ2-7, reads DTGVSQNPRHKITKRGQNVTFRCDPISEHNRLYWYRQTLGQGPEFLTYFQNEAQLEKSRLLSDRFSAERPKGSFSTLEIQRTEQGDSAMYLCASSSATDRGGEQYFGPGTRLTVT.

This clonotype was detected only a few times. The rearrangement uses TRBV7-9 and TRBJ1-6; 9 bases line up with TRBD1. The CDR3 spans 14 residues. Per the germline V gene, CDR1 is SEHNR and CDR2 is FQNEAQ (reference sequence). Unmatched junction bases numbered 6, after V lost 8 bases and J lost 7 bases. The CDR3, as DNA: TGTGCCAGCGCACCGGGACAGGGAAATTCACCCCTCCACTTT. It yields the protein CASAPGQGNSPLHF.

This clonotype was counted ten times or more. The V and J genes are TRBV4-1 and TRBJ1-6, with D hard to call. Trimming left V 2 bases short and J 5 bases short, with 1 base between. Germline assignment: CDR1 MGHRA and CDR2 YSYEKL. This CDR3 has 12 amino acids. The DNA of the CDR3 is TGCGCCAGCAGCCAAAATAATTCACCCCTCCACTTT. Translating it yields CASSQNNSPLHF.

The sample holds many counts of this clonotype. The CDR3, as DNA: TGTGCCAGCAGCCCGGGACTAGCGGTGACAATGCAAGAGACCCAGTACTTC. It yields the protein CASSPGLAVTMQETQYF. The chain carries TRBV7-9 and TRBJ2-5, with 11 bases that match TRBD2. This CDR3 contains 17 residues. V shed 5 bases, J shed 2 bases, and the junction held 10 bases outside the gene matches. CDR1 and CDR2 from the germline V gene are SEHNR and FQNEAQ (reference sequence).

This clonotype was observed at least ten times. The V gene is TRBV4-1, the J gene TRBJ2-2; the D gene is possibly TRBD2 (7 bases). The V end was cut by 4 bases, the J end by 5 bases, with 23 bases between. The germline gives CDR1 MGHRA, CDR2 YSYEKL. The CDR3 covers 18 residues. The DNA of the CDR3 is TGCGCCAGCAGCCTCCCGAAGGGGGGCGAGGGGGGGACCGGGGAGCTGTTTTTT. Protein: CASSLPKGGEGGTGELFF.

This clonotype has ten or more counts. The DNA of the CDR3 is TGTGCCAGCAGCCCCCGACAGGGGGCGAACACCATATATTTT. Protein product: CASSPRQGANTIYF. V gene TRBV7-2 combines with J gene TRBJ1-3; 10 bases line up with TRBD1. V gave up 5 bases and J gave up 7 bases; unmatched junction bases: 5. CDR1 and CDR2 (germline): SGHTA, FQGNSA. The CDR3 covers 14 residues.

This clonotype was observed at least ten times. The gene calls are TRBV7-3 and TRBJ1-2; the D is unclear. The CDR3 covers 13 residues. Germline V CDR1 and CDR2: SGHTA, FQGTGA. The V gene lost 3 bases and the J gene lost 6 bases, with 11 bases spanning the gap. DNA for the CDR3: TGTGCCAGCAGCTTGGACGGTTTGCATGGCTACACCTTC. Translating gives CASSLDGLHGYTF.

This clonotype was detected many times. V and J are TRBV28 and TRBJ2-7; D possibly corresponds to TRBD1 (7 bases). The CDR3 contains 16 residues. Trimming pared 4 bases from V and 3 bases from J, leaving 19 bases between. Germline V lookup: CDR1 MDHEN, CDR2 SYDVKM. In DNA form, the CDR3 reads TGTGCCAGCAGTTCCCCGGGACAGCCGGGGGTCTACGAGCAGTACTTC. Translation: CASSSPGQPGVYEQYF. Using reference TRBV28 and TRBJ2-7 for the parts outside the CDR3, the full variable domain is DVKVTQSSRYLVKRTGEKVFLECVQDMDHENMFWYRQDPGLGLRLIYFSYDVKMKEKGDIPEGYSVSREKKERFSLILESASTNQTSMYLCASSSPGQPGVYEQYFGPGTRLTVT.

This clonotype was recorded at least ten times. The chain carries TRBV2 and TRBJ2-7; 9 bases align to TRBD1. Per germline, CDR1 SNHLY and CDR2 FYNNEI. The CDR3 covers 14 residues. With V trimmed by 6 bases and J by 0 bases, 3 bases remained unmatched. Here the CDR3 reads CASRRTGASYEQYF. As DNA, the CDR3 is TGTGCCAGCAGGAGGACAGGGGCCTCCTACGAGCAGTACTTC.

The chain's CDR3 is CSVAGTGLSYEQYF. CDR3 sequence (DNA): TGCAGCGTTGCCGGGACAGGGCTCTCCTACGAGCAGTACTTC. The chain couples TRBV29-1 to TRBJ2-7; TRBD1 matches at 9 bases. This CDR3 has 14 residues. CDR1 is SQVTM, CDR2 ANQGSEA, per germline. Trimming at V came to 4 bases and at J to 0 bases, leaving 4 bases not matched to a gene.

The J gene is TRBJ1-5, the V gene TRBV20-1; 11 nucleotides line up with TRBD1. CDR3 length equals 13 residues. The trim removed 6 bases at V and 7 bases at J, leaving 5 bases unmatched. CDR1 is DFQATT and CDR2 is SNEGSKA in the germline V gene (reference sequence). Here the CDR3 reads CSALDRGQQPQHF. Here the CDR3 DNA reads TGCAGTGCCCTGGACAGGGGGCAACAGCCCCAGCATTTT.

This clonotype was recorded many times. CDR3 amino acids: CASSLWRQTYSNQPQHF. The CDR3 coding sequence is TGTGCCAGCAGTTTATGGAGGCAGACATATAGCAATCAGCCCCAGCATTTT. The gene calls are TRBV28 and TRBJ1-5; D is unclear. Trimming cost V 0 bases and J 0 bases, with 12 bases left between them. The CDR3 is 17 residues long. Germline-derived CDR1 and CDR2 are MDHEN and SYDVKM.